These T cell receptor beta chains were read from a single sample in a study of CD4+ T cells in melanoma. Assay: immunoSEQ multiplex PCR; the TCRdb copy retains only in-frame clones and omits some. The data hold fewer than 11,000 clones, with around two thirds observed a single time. The sequencing sample was made of cells from a culture (not recorded whether cultured in vitro). The origin of the receptors is a human donor with melanoma. Each CDR3 is given with its conserved first and last residue. The order of the fields is CDR3 protein, CDR3 DNA, D gene, V gene, J gene, clone size. The D gene is left open where the match is weak. Clone size is stated in some rows and not others, as once, few, many or a class when expanded.

CASSKTSGGKADTQYF	TGTGCCAGCAGCAAAACTAGCGGGGGTAAGGCAGATACGCAGTATTTT	TRBD2	TRBV5-6	TRBJ2-3	-
CASTRAGDPSNTGELFF	TGCGCCAGTACTAGAGCGGGGGACCCGTCGAACACCGGGGAGCTGTTTTTT	TRBD2	TRBV4-1	TRBJ2-2	-
CASNSRGSATNEKLFF	TGTGCCAGCAACTCAAGGGGTTCTGCAACTAATGAAAAACTGTTTTTT	-	TRBV11-2	TRBJ1-4	-
CASSTGTAIYLAKNIQYF	TGTGCCAGTAGTACTGGGACAGCAATTTACCTAGCCAAAAACATTCAGTACTTC	TRBD1	TRBV19	TRBJ2-4	once
CASRLAGGELFF	TGTGCCAGCAGACTAGCGGGCGGGGAGCTGTTTTTT	TRBD2	TRBV7-3	TRBJ2-2	-
CASSSPIPRSPLHF	TGCGCCAGCAGCTCCCCTATACCGAGGTCACCCCTCCACTTT	-	TRBV4-1	TRBJ1-6	-
CAWSVWQTRRAEQYF	TGTGCCTGGAGTGTCTGGCAGACCCGTCGGGCGGAGCAGTACTTC	-	TRBV30	TRBJ2-7	-
CASSQPGTLNTGELFF	TGTGCCAGCAGCCAGCCCGGGACTTTGAACACCGGGGAGCTGTTTTTT	-	TRBV7-8	TRBJ2-2	-
CASKLDGTTKKADTQYF	TGTGCCAGCAAGCTTGACGGGACTACTAAGAAGGCAGATACGCAGTATTTT	TRBD2	TRBV2	TRBJ2-3	-
CASSLAETQYF	TGTGCCAGCAGCTTAGCAGAGACCCAGTACTTC	-	TRBV11-2	TRBJ2-5	-
CASSLVTGNEQYF	TGTGCCAGCAGCTTAGTCACTGGCAACGAGCAGTACTTC	-	TRBV7-2	TRBJ2-7	-
CASSTASSGNTIYF	TGTGCCAGTAGTACAGCCTCCTCTGGAAACACCATATATTTT	-	TRBV19	TRBJ1-3	-
CASSPGTGLRDGYTF	TGTGCCAGCTCCCCCGGGACAGGGCTTAGGGATGGCTACACCTTC	TRBD1	TRBV18	TRBJ1-2	-
CASRRTGVGEQFF	TGCGCCAGCAGGAGGACAGGGGTCGGTGAGCAGTTCTTC	TRBD1	TRBV5-1	TRBJ2-1	-
CAIKRGTGETQYF	TGTGCCATCAAAAGGGGAACAGGAGAGACCCAGTACTTC	-	TRBV10-3	TRBJ2-5	-
CASSLVGGDEQYF	TGTGCCAGCAGCTTAGTTGGGGGCGACGAGCAGTACTTC	-	TRBV5-6	TRBJ2-7	-
CASSPAGNEQFF	TGTGCCAGCAGCCCAGCGGGGAATGAGCAGTTCTTC	TRBD2	TRBV11-2	TRBJ2-1	-
CASSSSDTINEQFF	TGTGCCAGCAGCTCCTCGGACACCATCAATGAGCAGTTCTTC	-	TRBV7-9	TRBJ2-1	-
CASSPQHGYTF	TGTGCCAGCTCACCCCAACATGGCTACACCTTC	-	TRBV18	TRBJ1-2	few
CSVPIIGGLQFF	TGCAGCGTTCCCATAATTGGCGGCCTCCAGTTCTTC	-	TRBV29-1	TRBJ2-1	-
CASSLDLTDTQYF	TGTGCCAGCAGCTTAGACCTCACAGATACGCAGTATTTT	-	TRBV11-2	TRBJ2-3	-
CASSKSGAGSYEKLFF	TGTGCCAGCAGCAAATCCGGGGCAGGGTCATACGAAAAACTGTTTTTT	-	TRBV7-9	TRBJ1-4	few
CASSTGGGQLTSQFF	TGCGCCAGCAGCACAGGGGGGGGACAGTTAACTTCCCAGTTCTTC	-	TRBV5-1	TRBJ2-1	-
CASSLGTGGMMDNQPQHF	TGTGCCAGCAGTTTAGGGACAGGGGGTATGATGGACAATCAGCCCCAGCATTTT	TRBD1	TRBV27	TRBJ1-5	-
CASSLDFEQFF	TGCGCCAGCAGCTTGGACTTCGAGCAGTTCTTC	-	TRBV5-1	TRBJ2-1	few
CASSLQGKETQYF	TGTGCCAGCAGCTTACAGGGGAAAGAGACCCAGTACTTC	TRBD1	TRBV6-5	TRBJ2-5	once
CASSPRLGEKLFF	TGTGCCAGCAGTCCAAGACTGGGGGAAAAACTGTTTTTT	-	TRBV2	TRBJ1-4	few
CASSERGLAGGELFF	TGCGCCAGCAGTGAACGGGGACTAGCGGGTGGGGAGCTGTTTTTT	TRBD2	TRBV10-2	TRBJ2-2	once
CASRAGTVSTGELFF	TGTGCCAGCAGAGCCGGGACAGTAAGCACCGGGGAGCTGTTTTTT	TRBD1	TRBV11-2	TRBJ2-2	-